This entry lists 20 T cell receptor beta chains sequenced from one sample in a study of T cell responses to AZD1222 COVID-19 vaccine. The repertoire was sequenced with immunoSEQ multiplex PCR; TCRdb's copy has only in-frame clones and lacks some. The repertoire has some 150,000 clones, approximately 85% of them found once; the top ten carry roughly 4.5%. The material was peripheral blood, obtained on day 0 of MenACWY control vaccination. All receptors come from an adult in good health.

The J gene is TRBJ2-5, the V gene TRBV20-1; D is ambiguous. Germline V gene sequence: CDR1 DFQATT, CDR2 SNEGSKA (reference sequence). The CDR3 totals 11 residues. The V gene lost 7 bases and the J gene lost 1 base, with 7 bases spanning the gap. This CDR3 is CSVQLQETQYF. CDR3 coding DNA: TGCAGTGTTCAGCTCCAAGAGACCCAGTACTTC.

The V gene is TRBV3-1 (or the pseudogene TRBV3-2), the J gene TRBJ2-7; 9 bases line up with TRBD1. Germline V lookup: CDR1 LGHDT, CDR2 YNNKEL (reference sequence). The V gene end was trimmed by 5 bases and the J gene end by 4 bases; junction bases not matched to a gene: 6. The CDR3 covers 14 residues. CDR3 coding DNA: TGTGCCAGCAGCTCCCCGGGACAGGGTTACGAGCAGTACTTC. It encodes CASSSPGQGYEQYF.

V and J are TRBV14 and TRBJ1-5; weak D call: TRBD1 (5 bases). V was pared by 4 bases and J by 3 bases, with 10 bases between. CDR1 and CDR2 (germline): SGHDN, FVKESK. CDR3 length equals 14 residues. CDR3 sequence reads: CASSPLGLNQPQHF. CDR3 bases: TGTGCCAGCAGCCCCCTGGGGCTCAATCAGCCCCAGCATTTT.

This chain uses TRBV3-1 (or the pseudogene TRBV3-2) with TRBJ2-1; 13 bases map to TRBD2. CDR3 length: 19 residues. Germline lookup yields CDR1 LGHDT and CDR2 YNNKEL (reference sequence). V dropped 2 bases and J dropped 6; count of bases not matched to a gene: 13. The CDR3 loop reads CASSQLPIVLAGGVNEQFF. DNA of the CDR3: TGTGCCAGCAGCCAACTCCCGATCGTACTAGCGGGGGGGGTCAATGAGCAGTTCTTC.

This clone was detected only once. The CDR3 sequence: CASSLSWGADYNEQFF. The CDR3 bases are TGTGCCAGCAGCTTGTCATGGGGGGCGGACTACAATGAGCAGTTCTTC. The chain has TRBV5-4 and TRBJ2-1; D may match TRBD1 or TRBD2 (6 bases each). Trimming pared 1 base from V and 3 bases from J, leaving 14 bases between. Germline V lookup: CDR1 SGHNT, CDR2 YYREEE (reference sequence). The CDR3 has 16 amino acids. Filled out from reference TRBV5-4 and TRBJ2-1, the complete variable domain reads ETGVTQSPTHLIKTRGQQVTLRCSSQSGHNTVSWYQQALGQGPQFIFQYYREEENGRGNFPPRFSGLQFPNYSSELNVNALELDDSALYLCASSLSWGADYNEQFFGPGTRLTVL.

The CDR3: CASRRDRGPPLEQYF. The CDR3 coding sequence is TGTGCCAGCAGACGCGACAGGGGACCCCCTCTCGAGCAGTACTTC. J is TRBJ2-7 and V is TRBV6-5, with TRBD1 matching 8 bases. CDR3 length equals 15 residues. V gave up 6 bases and J gave up 6 bases; unmatched junction bases: 13. CDR1 and CDR2 (germline): MNHEY, SVGAGI.

V and J are TRBV19 and TRBJ2-2; possibly TRBD2 for D (6 bases). This CDR3 comprises 18 residues. Germline V gives CDR1 LNHDA, CDR2 SQIVND (reference sequence). V was clipped by 7 bases and J by 4 bases, with 25 bases between them. The CDR3 protein is CASKPGSSLGSTTGELFF. Here the CDR3 DNA reads TGTGCCAGTAAACCCGGGAGCTCTCTGGGGAGTACCACCGGGGAGCTGTTTTTT. The whole variable domain, remainder taken from reference TRBV19 and TRBJ2-2, is DGGITQSPKYLFRKEGQNVTLSCEQNLNHDAMYWYRQDPGQGLRLIYYSQIVNDFQKGDIAEGYSVSREKKESFPLTVTSAQKNPTAFYLCASKPGSSLGSTTGELFFGEGSRLTVL.

The chain employs TRBV9 and TRBJ2-2; D remains unclear. The CDR3 runs 13 residues. Trimming cost V 4 bases and J 7 bases, with 11 bases left between them. CDR1 is SGDLS and CDR2 is YYNGEE in the germline V gene. The CDR3 sequence is CASSPIMSGELFF. CDR3 coding DNA: TGTGCCAGCAGCCCCATCATGAGCGGGGAGCTGTTTTTT.

The sample holds a few counts of this clone. The V and J genes are TRBV5-1 and TRBJ1-4; weak D call: TRBD1 (5 bases). Germline V CDR1 and CDR2: SGHRS, YFSETQ. V was cut by 2 bases and J by 4 bases, with 12 bases left in between. The CDR3 runs to 15 residues. CDR3 sequence reads: CASSFGGTLNEKLFF. The CDR3 DNA sequence: TGCGCCAGCAGCTTCGGAGGGACGCTTAATGAAAAACTGTTTTTT. Full variable domain (missing parts from reference TRBV5-1 and TRBJ1-4): KAGVTQTPRYLIKTRGQQVTLSCSPISGHRSVSWYQQTPGQGLQFLFEYFSETQRNKGNFPGRFSGRQFSNSRSEMNVSTLELGDSALYLCASSFGGTLNEKLFFGSGTQLSVL.

This chain links TRBV19 with TRBJ2-5; D may be TRBD1 or TRBD2 (6 bases each). V was clipped by 3 bases and J by 4 bases, with 9 bases between them. The CDR3 length is 13 residues. Germline values: CDR1 LNHDA, CDR2 SQIVND (reference sequence). Written as DNA, the CDR3 is TGTGCCAGTAGTATTGGAGGGGGAGAGACCCAGTACTTC. Translation: CASSIGGGETQYF.

This rearrangement joins TRBV7-8 to TRBJ1-4; no definite D call. This CDR3 has 12 amino acids. V shed 3 bases and J shed 8 bases, with 7 bases lying between them. CDR1 and CDR2 (germline): SGHVS, FQNEAQ. CDR3 DNA: TGTGCCAGCAGCTTTAACAGAGAAAAACTGTTTTTT. Translation: CASSFNREKLFF.

This chain uses TRBV4-1 with TRBJ2-3; 7 nucleotides line up with TRBD2. This CDR3 spans 16 amino acids. V lost 4 bases, J lost 2 bases, and 9 bases stayed unmatched. CDR1 and CDR2 (germline): MGHRA, YSYEKL. This CDR3 is CASSRSSAGDTDTQYF. CDR3 nucleotide sequence: TGCGCCAGCAGCCGGTCCTCGGCGGGGGACACAGATACGCAGTATTTT.

The chain carries TRBV21-1 and TRBJ2-3; TRBD1, as called in the table, went unchecked against the DNA. TRBV21-1 is marked as a pseudogene. The CDR3 spans 17 residues. The CDR3 loop is CASSKKARQGFSDTQYF. Here the CDR3 DNA reads TGTGCCAGCAGCAAGAAGGCCAGGCAGGGGTTCTCAGATACGCAGTATTTT.

This chain joins TRBV18 and TRBJ1-1, with D possibly matching TRBD1 (5 bases). The CDR3 totals 14 residues. With 6 bases removed from V and 6 bases from J, the gap between germline ends came to 17 bases. CDR1 is KGHSH, CDR2 LQKENI, per germline. The DNA of the CDR3 is TGTGCCAGCTCTCATAGAGGAGGGACCGCTGAAGCTTTCTTT. Translated, it gives CASSHRGGTAEAFF.

This clone showed up just once. The chain links TRBV9 to TRBJ2-2; 8 bases are a match to TRBD1. Germline CDR1 SGDLS, CDR2 YYNGEE. CDR3 length: 13 residues. Trimming cost V 3 bases and J 6 bases; bases outside gene matches: 1. CDR3 sequence reads: CASSAGGPGELFF. The CDR3 DNA reads TGTGCCAGCAGCGCAGGGGGCCCCGGGGAGCTGTTTTTT.

This clone was observed a few times. V usage is TRBV7-9 and J usage is TRBJ1-4, with a tentative D call TRBD1 (5 bases). V dropped 7 bases and J dropped 0 bases, with 9 bases sitting between them. The CDR3 loop spans 14 amino acids. CDR1 is SEHNR and CDR2 is FQNEAQ in the germline V gene (reference sequence). The CDR3 bases are TGTGCCAGCAATGGGGCTCCAACTAATGAAAAACTGTTTTTT. Its translation is CASNGAPTNEKLFF.

This clone came up a few times. The chain recombines TRBV6-5 with TRBJ1-1; D is ambiguous. Trimming cost V 7 bases and J 0 bases, with 12 bases left between them. Germline lookup yields CDR1 MNHEY and CDR2 SVGAGI. CDR3 length equals 14 residues. In nucleotides, the CDR3 is TGTGCCAGCAAAATGGGAATGCTGAACACTGAAGCTTTCTTT. It translates to CASKMGMLNTEAFF.

The CDR3: CASSTGPGGSYNSPLHF. In nucleotides, the CDR3 is TGTGCCAGCAGCACTGGGCCGGGGGGCTCCTATAATTCACCCCTCCACTTT. V usage is TRBV7-8 and J usage is TRBJ1-6; weak D call: TRBD1 (5 bases). The CDR3 has 17 residues. Trimming removed 5 bases at V and 0 bases at J, with 14 bases between. The germline gives CDR1 SGHVS, CDR2 FQNEAQ. Using reference TRBV7-8 and TRBJ1-6 for the parts outside the CDR3, the full variable domain is GAGVSQSPRYKVAKRGQDVALRCDPISGHVSLFWYQQALGQGPEFLTYFQNEAQLDKSGLPSDRFFAERPEGSVSTLKIQRTQQEDSAVYLCASSTGPGGSYNSPLHFGNGTRLTVT.

The V gene is TRBV3-1 (or the pseudogene TRBV3-2), the J gene TRBJ2-2; D gene uncertain. V dropped 4 bases and J dropped 8 bases, with 8 bases sitting between them. There are 12 residues in the CDR3. The germline CDR1 and CDR2 sequences are LGHDT and YNNKEL (reference sequence). The CDR3 region has the DNA TGTGCCAGCAGCCCGTTCCCTGGGGAGCTGTTTTTT. Amino acid sequence: CASSPFPGELFF.

This clone was picked up many times. The rearrangement joins TRBV11-2 to TRBJ2-1; either TRBD1 or TRBD2 may supply D (6 bases each). V lost 1 base to trimming and J lost 6 bases, with 16 bases between them. The CDR3 is 16 residues long. The germline CDR1 and CDR2 sequences are SGHAT and FQNNGV. Here the CDR3 reads CASSLVPRGGGNEQFF. DNA for the CDR3: TGTGCCAGCAGCTTAGTCCCCAGGGGAGGCGGCAATGAGCAGTTCTTC.